Following are 7 T cell receptor beta chains from one sample sequenced in a study of a mutant IDH1 vaccine in newly diagnosed glioma. Time point: week 11, during vaccination. Vaccine doses each comprised 300 ug of mutant IDH1 20-mer peptide, with topical imiquimod. Their antigens are not known. Measured with immunoSEQ multiplex PCR; TCRdb has only the in-frame clones, and not every one. The data hold approximately 40,000 clones, with about four fifths observed a single time. Sequenced here: PBMCs, sampled from a glioma patient whose treatment included an IDH1 peptide vaccine. All receptors come from a man aged 35 to 55 with glioma.

The V and J genes are TRBV5-6 and TRBJ2-2; D is unclear. Germline V CDR1 and CDR2: SGHDT, YYEEEE. The CDR3 length is 12 residues. V was cut by 1 base and J by 8 bases, with 6 bases left in between. The CDR3 nucleotides are TGTGCCAGCAGCTTGACATCGGGGGAGCTGTTTTTT. Translated: CASSLTSGELFF.

The chain joins TRBV5-6 to TRBJ2-1, with a possible D match to TRBD1 (5 bases). This CDR3 has 15 residues. Trimming left V 0 bases short and J 5 bases short, with 12 bases between. The germline gives CDR1 SGHDT, CDR2 YYEEEE. CDR3 coding DNA: TGTGCCAGCAGCTTGGCGACAGCCTGGGACAATGAGCAGTTCTTC. Protein sequence: CASSLATAWDNEQFF.

CDR3 amino acids: CASSFHGELFF. CDR3 nucleotides: TGCGCCAGCAGCTTCCACGGGGAGCTGTTTTTT. J is TRBJ2-2 and V is TRBV4-1; D gene ambiguous. The V end was cut by 5 bases, the J end by 7 bases, with 5 bases between. The CDR3 has 11 residues. Per germline, CDR1 MGHRA and CDR2 YSYEKL.

The chain links TRBV5-1 to TRBJ2-5; 13 bases fit TRBD2. V lost 4 bases and J lost 1; bases outside the gene matches: 4. The CDR3 contains 16 residues. Germline V CDR1 and CDR2: SGHRS, YFSETQ. The CDR3 loop is CASSPGTSGIQETQYF. The CDR3 DNA reads TGCGCCAGCAGCCCCGGGACTAGCGGGATCCAAGAGACCCAGTACTTC.

The chain uses TRBV4-1 and TRBJ2-5, with 12 bases lining up with TRBD2. Germline V gives CDR1 MGHRA, CDR2 YSYEKL. The CDR3 is made up of 17 amino acids. V trimming: 2 bases; J trimming: 4 bases; junction bases outside the gene matches: 8. As DNA, the CDR3 is TGCGCCAGCAGCCAAAGGGGGTGGGGACTAGCGGGAGAGACCCAGTACTTC. Translation: CASSQRGWGLAGETQYF.

CDR3 sequence reads: CASSNIRRVQTDTQYF. The DNA of the CDR3 is TGTGCCAGTAGTAACATCCGCAGGGTTCAGACAGATACGCAGTATTTT. The V call is TRBV19, the J call TRBJ2-3, with D possibly being TRBD1 (5 bases). V lost 4 bases to trimming and J lost 3 bases, with 17 bases between them. CDR1 is LNHDA and CDR2 is SQIVND in the germline V gene (reference sequence). This CDR3 has 16 residues.

The gene calls are TRBV5-8 and TRBJ2-7; D remains unclear. The germline V gene encodes CDR1 SGHTS and CDR2 YDEGEE. This CDR3 comprises 15 residues. The germline V and J ends were trimmed by 1 base and 0 bases, with 11 bases remaining between them. The CDR3 coding sequence is TGTGCCAGCAGCTTGTACGGCAAAACCTCCTACGAGCAGTACTTC. Its translation: CASSLYGKTSYEQYF.